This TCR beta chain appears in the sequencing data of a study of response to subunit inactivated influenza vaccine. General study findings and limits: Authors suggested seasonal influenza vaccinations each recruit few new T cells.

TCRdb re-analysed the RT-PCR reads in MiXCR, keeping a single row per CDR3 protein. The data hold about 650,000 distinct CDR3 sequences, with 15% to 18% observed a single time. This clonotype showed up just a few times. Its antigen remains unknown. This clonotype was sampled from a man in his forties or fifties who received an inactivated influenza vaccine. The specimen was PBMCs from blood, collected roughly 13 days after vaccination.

The CDR3 sequence: CASRNRQYTEAFF. CDR3 nucleotide sequence: TGTGCCAGCAGGAATAGACAGTACACTGAAGCTTTCTTT. The chain is built from TRBV28 and TRBJ1-1; possibly TRBD1 for D (5 bases). This CDR3 is built from 13 residues. With 6 bases removed from V and 3 bases from J, the gap between germline ends came to 11 bases. Germline V lookup: CDR1 MDHEN, CDR2 SYDVKM.